This T cell receptor (beta chain) comes out of a study of T-cell reconstitution after alpha-beta-depleted transplantation in children. Trimming cost V 1 base and J 6 bases, with 13 bases left between them. Germline CDR1 SGHTA, CDR2 FQGNSA. The CDR3 length is 14 residues. This clonotype was seen more than once but under ten times. Unique molecular identifiers were used in preparing the TCRbeta library. TCRdb used MiXCR to reprocess the PCR reads, holding one entry per CDR3 protein. This table has roughly 90,000 distinct CDR3 sequences, 12% appearing once. The sequenced sample was PBMCs from the stem cell graft donor, obtained from the stem cell graft. The TCR comes from a human donor who donated a stem cell graft to a child with inherited bone marrow failure. This chain uses TRBV7-2 with TRBJ2-7; maybe TRBD1 (5 bases). The CDR3 DNA follows: TGTGCCAGCAGCTTAGGAGGCAGGGAAGGCGAGCAGTACTTC. It specifies CASSLGGREGEQYF.